A selection of T cell receptor beta chains follows, all from one sample in a study of graft-versus-host responses after intestinal transplantation. Their recognized antigens are unknown. Assay used: immunoSEQ multiplex PCR; TCRdb lists only in-frame clones, some missing. This sample carries about 89,000 clones, 75% to 95% of them seen once, and the ten largest clones take more than 0.075%. The input for sequencing was unstimulated CD4+ T cells sorted from spleen or lymph node cells, taken before intestinal transplant. The receptors were gathered from a human donor who received an intestinal transplant. CDR3s include the opening cysteine and the closing phenylalanine or tryptophan.

j_call v_call cdr3_aa
TRBJ2-3 TRBV6-5 CASSYSYGRDTQYF
TRBJ2-2 TRBV5-1 CASSLAAGNTGELFF
TRBJ1-5 TRBV30 CAWSSGSNQPQHF
TRBJ1-2 TRBV7-2 CASSIQTGLYGYTF
TRBJ1-1 TRBV4-1 CASSQDRSPSLNTEAFF
TRBJ2-3 TRBV19 CASSMGGQGADTQYF
TRBJ1-4 TRBV6-1 CASSESRAFNEKLFF
TRBJ1-4 TRBV12-5 CASGPGGAFNEKLFF
TRBJ1-5 TRBV19 CASSIGPQAGFSNQPQHF
TRBJ2-7 TRBV6-5 CASSIRLDSYEQYF
TRBJ1-5 TRBV7-2 CASSLAGQYSNQPQHF
TRBJ2-7 TRBV19 CASGDRDEDEQYF
TRBJ1-3 TRBV6-5 CASSYRTGVPGNTIYF
TRBJ1-1 TRBV6-5 CASSGQALNTEAFF
TRBJ1-2 TRBV6-5 CASSYEANYGYTF
TRBJ2-5 TRBV19 CASSMRGQGGQETQYF
TRBJ2-7 TRBV7-9 CASSLEQGRYEQYF
TRBJ2-7 TRBV7-7 CASSPTDSSYEQYF
TRBJ2-7 TRBV18 CASSPQTEARFEQYF
TRBJ1-3 TRBV19 CASFAPRLAGNTIYF
TRBJ2-7 TRBV7-9 CASSLGQYEQYF
TRBJ1-3 TRBV6-1 CASMGQGGRNTIYF
TRBJ2-1 TRBV5-1 CASRRDSDEQFF
TRBJ1-2 TRBV6-5 CASSPRQGDYGYTF
TRBJ2-2 TRBV7-2 CASSGTANTGELFF
TRBJ1-3 TRBV4-3 CASSQSTGSGNTIYF
TRBJ1-4 TRBV11-2 CASSFIRTVGEKLFF
TRBJ2-7 TRBV7-2 CASSSSGLVPTYF
TRBJ2-6 TRBV29-1 CSVGGPGGSGANVLTF
TRBJ2-3 TRBV30 CAWSPGQGTDTQYF
TRBJ2-2 TRBV27 CASSQQGSTNTGELFF
TRBJ2-3 TRBV11-3 CASSSTGSRDTQYF
TRBJ2-7 TRBV29-1 CSVESGYEQYF
TRBJ2-3 TRBV18 CASSPLASGGTDTQYF
TRBJ2-7 TRBV11-2 CASSPIQGRVIYEQYF
TRBJ2-2 TRBV7-9 CASSLSLADTGELFF
TRBJ2-3 TRBV19 CASSIRGPPDTQYF